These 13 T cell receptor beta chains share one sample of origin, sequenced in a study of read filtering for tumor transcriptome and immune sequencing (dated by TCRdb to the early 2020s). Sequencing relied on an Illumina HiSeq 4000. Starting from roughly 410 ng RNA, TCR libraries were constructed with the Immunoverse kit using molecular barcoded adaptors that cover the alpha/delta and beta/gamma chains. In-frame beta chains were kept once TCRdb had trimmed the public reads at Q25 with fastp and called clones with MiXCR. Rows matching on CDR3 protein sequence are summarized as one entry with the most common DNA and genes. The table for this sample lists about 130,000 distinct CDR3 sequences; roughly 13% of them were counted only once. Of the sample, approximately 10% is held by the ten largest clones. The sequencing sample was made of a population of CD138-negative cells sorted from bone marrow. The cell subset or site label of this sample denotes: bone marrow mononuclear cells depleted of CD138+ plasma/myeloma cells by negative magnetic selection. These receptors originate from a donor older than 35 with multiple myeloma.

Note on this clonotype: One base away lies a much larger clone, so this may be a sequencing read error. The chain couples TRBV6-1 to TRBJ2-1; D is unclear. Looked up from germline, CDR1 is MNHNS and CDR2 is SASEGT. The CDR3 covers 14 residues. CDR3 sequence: CSSRWAVSYNERFF. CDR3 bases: TGCTCCAGTAGATGGGCAGTCTCCTACAATGAGCGGTTCTTC.

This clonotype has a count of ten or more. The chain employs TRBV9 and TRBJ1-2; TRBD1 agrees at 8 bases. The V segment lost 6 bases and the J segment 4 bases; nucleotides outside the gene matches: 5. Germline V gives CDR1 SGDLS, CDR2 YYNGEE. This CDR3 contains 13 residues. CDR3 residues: CASNPGGFYGYTF. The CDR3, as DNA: TGTGCCAGCAATCCAGGGGGCTTCTATGGCTACACCTTC.

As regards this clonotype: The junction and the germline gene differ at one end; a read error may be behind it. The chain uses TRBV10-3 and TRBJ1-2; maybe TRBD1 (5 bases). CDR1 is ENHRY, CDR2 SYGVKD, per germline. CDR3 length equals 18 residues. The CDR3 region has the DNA TGCGCCAGCAGTGAGTCGATTAGTGGTAGGGGAGCTGGCTATGGCTACACCTTC. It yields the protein CASSESISGRGAGYGYTF.

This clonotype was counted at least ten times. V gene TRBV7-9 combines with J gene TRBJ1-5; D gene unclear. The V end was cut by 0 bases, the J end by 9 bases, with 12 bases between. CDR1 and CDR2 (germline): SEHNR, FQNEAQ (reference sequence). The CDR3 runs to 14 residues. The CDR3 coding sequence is TGTGCCAGCAGCTTAGCCACACCCGTCTCGCCCCAGCATTTT. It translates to CASSLATPVSPQHF. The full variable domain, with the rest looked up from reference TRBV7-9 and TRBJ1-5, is DTGVSQNPRHKITKRGQNVTFRCDPISEHNRLYWYRQTLGQGPEFLTYFQNEAQLEKSRLLSDRFSAERPKGSFSTLEIQRTEQGDSAMYLCASSLATPVSPQHFGDGTRLSIL.

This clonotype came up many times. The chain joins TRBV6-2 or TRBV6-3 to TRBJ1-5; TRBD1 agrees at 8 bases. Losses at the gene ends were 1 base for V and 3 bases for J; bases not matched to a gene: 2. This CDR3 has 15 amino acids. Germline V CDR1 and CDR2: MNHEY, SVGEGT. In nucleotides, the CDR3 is TGTGCCAGCAGTTACTGGGACAGGTCCAATCAGCCCCAGCATTTT. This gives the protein CASSYWDRSNQPQHF.

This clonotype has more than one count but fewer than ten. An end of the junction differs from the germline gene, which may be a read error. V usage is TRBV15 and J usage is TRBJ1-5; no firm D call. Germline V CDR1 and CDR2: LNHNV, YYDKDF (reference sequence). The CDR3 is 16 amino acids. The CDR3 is CATSRDEGVGNQSQHF. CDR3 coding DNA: TGTGCCACCAGCAGAGATGAGGGCGTCGGAAATCAGTCCCAGCATTTT.

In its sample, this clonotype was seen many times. CDR3 in amino acids: CSAPPGAGGNYNEQFF. The DNA for the CDR3 is TGCAGTGCCCCTCCGGGTGCGGGCGGTAACTACAATGAGCAGTTCTTC. V usage is TRBV20-1 and J usage is TRBJ2-1, with D possibly being TRBD2 (5 bases). The CDR3 covers 16 residues. The germline gives CDR1 DFQATT, CDR2 SNEGSKA (reference sequence). Trimming shortened V by 6 bases and J by 3 bases, and 21 bases separated the two germline ends.

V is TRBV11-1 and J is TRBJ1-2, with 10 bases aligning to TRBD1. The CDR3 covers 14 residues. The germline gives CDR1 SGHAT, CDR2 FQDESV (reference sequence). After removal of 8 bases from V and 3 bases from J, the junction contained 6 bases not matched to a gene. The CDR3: CASADGQGDYGYTF. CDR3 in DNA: TGTGCCAGCGCGGATGGACAGGGGGACTATGGCTACACCTTC.

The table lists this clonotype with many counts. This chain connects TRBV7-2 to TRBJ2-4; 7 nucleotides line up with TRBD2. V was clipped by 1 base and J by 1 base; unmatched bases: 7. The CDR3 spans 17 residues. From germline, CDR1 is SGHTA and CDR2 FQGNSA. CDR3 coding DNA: TGTGCCAGCAGCTTAGTCGGGGGGAGTGAGGCCAAAAACATTCAGTACTTC. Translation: CASSLVGGSEAKNIQYF.

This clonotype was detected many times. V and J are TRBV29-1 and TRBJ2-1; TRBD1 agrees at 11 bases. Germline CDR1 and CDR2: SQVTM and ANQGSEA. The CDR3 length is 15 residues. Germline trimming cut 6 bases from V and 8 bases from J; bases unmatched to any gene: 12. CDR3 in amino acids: CSVEGGTGGIYEQFF. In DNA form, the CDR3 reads TGCAGCGTCGAGGGGGGGACAGGGGGAATCTATGAGCAGTTCTTC.

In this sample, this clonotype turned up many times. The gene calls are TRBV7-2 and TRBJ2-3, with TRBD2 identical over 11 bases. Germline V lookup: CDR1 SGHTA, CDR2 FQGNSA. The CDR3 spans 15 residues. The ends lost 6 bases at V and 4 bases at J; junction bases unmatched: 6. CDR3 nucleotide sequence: TGTGCCAGCAGTTTACTAGCGGGGGCCTCAGATACGCAGTATTTT. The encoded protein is CASSLLAGASDTQYF.

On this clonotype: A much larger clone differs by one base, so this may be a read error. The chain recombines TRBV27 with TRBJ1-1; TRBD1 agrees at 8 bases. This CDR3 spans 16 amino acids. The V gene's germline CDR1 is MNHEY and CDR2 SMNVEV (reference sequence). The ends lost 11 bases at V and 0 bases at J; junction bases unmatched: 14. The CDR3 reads CAGYPRGQRVNTEAFF. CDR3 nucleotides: TGTGCCGGGTACCCCAGGGGGCAAAGGGTGAACACTGAAGCTTTCTTT.

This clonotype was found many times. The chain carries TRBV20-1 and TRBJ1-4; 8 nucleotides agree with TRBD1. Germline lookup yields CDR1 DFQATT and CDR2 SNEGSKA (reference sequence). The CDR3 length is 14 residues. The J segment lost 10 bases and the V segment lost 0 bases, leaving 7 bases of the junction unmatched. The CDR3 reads CSARDSQGARKLFF. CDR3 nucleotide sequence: TGCAGTGCTAGAGATAGCCAGGGGGCTAGAAAACTGTTTTTT.